A selection of T cell receptor beta chains follows, all from one sample in a study of T-cell reconstitution after alpha-beta-depleted transplantation in children. TCRdb analysed the PCR reads with MiXCR anew, one entry per CDR3 protein. The sample records around 80,000 distinct CDR3 sequences, 18% being singletons. The source was PBMCs, mostly from graft donor cells, collected 360 days after TCRalphabeta/CD19-depleted stem cell transplant. The receptors shown here come from a male patient aged 2-9 years who had a stem cell transplant for acute lymphoblastic leukemia, so the T cells may come from the graft donor. Both conserved end residues are part of each CDR3. A D gene is named only where the DNA matches it firmly. Clone size, where shown, is once, few, many, or a class for clones that have expanded.

CAIEQRNTGELFF | TGTGCCATCGAGCAGAGGAACACCGGGGAGCTGTTTTTT | . | TRBJ2-2 | TRBV10-3 | many
CASSPPGAGRSGNTIYF | TGTGCCAGCAGCCCACCAGGGGCAGGGCGCTCTGGAAACACCATATATTTT | . | TRBJ1-3 | TRBV7-9 | many
CASSSLVTGTDTQYF | TGTGCCAGCAGCTCTCTTGTGACAGGCACAGATACGCAGTATTTT | . | TRBJ2-3 | TRBV7-9 | few
CASSFLAGANVLTF | TGTGCCAGCAGCTTCTTAGCTGGGGCCAACGTCCTGACTTTC | . | TRBJ2-6 | TRBV5-6 | many
CASSSLQEVSYEQYF | TGTGCCAGCAGTTCCCTCCAGGAGGTCAGCTACGAGCAGTACTTC | . | TRBJ2-7 | TRBV6-5 | many
CASTTSGGSYEQYF | TGTGCCAGCACTACTAGCGGGGGGTCCTACGAGCAGTACTTC | TRBD2 | TRBJ2-7 | TRBV12-3/TRBV12-4 | .
CASSLSRRIGEQYF | TGTGCCAGCAGTTTATCCCGGCGGATAGGCGAGCAGTACTTC | . | TRBJ2-7 | TRBV27 | .
CASSLFQGGNEQYF | TGTGCCAGCAGTTTGTTTCAGGGCGGGAACGAGCAGTACTTC | . | TRBJ2-7 | TRBV12-3/TRBV12-4 | .
CASSSPGQGTYGYTF | TGTGCCAGCTCGTCACCGGGACAGGGAACCTATGGCTACACCTTC | TRBD1 | TRBJ1-2 | TRBV18 | many
CASSLDWLTYEQYF | TGCGCCAGCAGTCTCGACTGGCTGACCTACGAGCAGTACTTC | . | TRBJ2-7 | TRBV5-1 | few
CATKDRGQSYEQYF | TGTGCCACCAAGGATAGGGGGCAATCCTACGAGCAGTACTTC | TRBD1 | TRBJ2-7 | TRBV10-3 | .
CSGQMNTEAFF | TGCAGCGGACAGATGAACACTGAAGCTTTCTTT | . | TRBJ1-1 | TRBV29-1 | few
CASSRQGYQETQYF | TGCGCCAGCAGTAGACAGGGATACCAAGAGACCCAGTACTTC | TRBD1 | TRBJ2-5 | TRBV10-1 | .
CASSEHREAGNEQFF | TGTGCCAGCAGTGAACACAGGGAGGCGGGCAATGAGCAGTTCTTC | . | TRBJ2-1 | TRBV12-3/TRBV12-4 | .